The 2 T cell receptor beta chains below were found in one sample sequenced in a study of shared clonotypes between healthy human individuals. The repertoire was sequenced with immunoSEQ multiplex PCR; TCRdb's copy has only in-frame clones and lacks some. Of 2 million to 2.5 million clones in the sample, approximately 94% were seen once. Sequencing was carried out using naive CD4+ T cells sorted from blood. Described subset: CD45RA+ positively selected. These receptors came from a man aged 18-30 years in good health.

The genes are TRBV30 and TRBJ2-5; D is possibly TRBD1 (6 bases). The CDR3 runs to 13 residues. V shed 1 base and J shed 4 bases, with 10 bases lying between them. CDR1 GTSNPN and CDR2 SVGIG come from the germline V gene (reference sequence). CDR3 DNA sequence: TGTGCCTGGAGTGAGACAGGCAGAGAGACCCAGTACTTC. Translation gives CAWSETGRETQYF.

Remarks on this clone: Other nucleotide sequences in the sample specify the same CDR3. The CDR3 is CASSLGLNYGYTF. CDR3 coding DNA: TGTGCCAGCAGTCTAGGGCTAAACTATGGCTACACCTTC. The V gene is TRBV6-5, the J gene TRBJ1-2, with no clear D. The V gene lost 5 bases and the J gene lost 2 bases, with 9 bases spanning the gap. Germline CDR1 reads MNHEY; CDR2 reads SVGAGI. This CDR3 region has 13 residues.